A single sample is the source of the 16 T cell receptor beta chains below, sequenced in a study of PD-1 blockade in classical Hodgkin lymphoma. As for time point: newly diagnosed, previously untreated cHL patient sample. Negative magnetic selection isolated CD4+ T cells from thawed PBMCs. Produced via immunoSEQ multiplex PCR; TCRdb's table is partial and in-frame only. Found here are about 36,000 clones, around 89% of them singletons; the top ten hold approximately 0.22%. The material sequenced was CD4+ T cells from blood. The receptors were gathered from a human donor with classical Hodgkin lymphoma.

The genes are TRBV5-6 and TRBJ2-7; 10 nucleotides agree with TRBD2. The length of the CDR3 is 15 residues. J was trimmed by 6 bases and V by 1 base; bases with no gene match: 7. Germline CDR1 and CDR2: SGHDT and YYEEEE. The CDR3 reads CASSLPGLASVEQYF. The CDR3 DNA reads as TGTGCCAGCAGCTTGCCGGGACTAGCGAGCGTCGAGCAGTACTTC.

V gene TRBV7-8 combines with J gene TRBJ1-5; the D gene is possibly TRBD1 (6 bases). The V gene lost 1 base and the J gene lost 4 bases, with 11 bases spanning the gap. Germline V gene lookup returns CDR1 SGHVS and CDR2 FQNEAQ. This CDR3 is 15 amino acids long. The CDR3 bases are TGTGCCAGCAGCTTAGAGGGGGGGTTAAATCAGCCCCAGCATTTT. Its translation: CASSLEGGLNQPQHF.

The CDR3 DNA reads as TGTGCCAGCCTCTCTCCGGTGGGGGCCAACGTCCTGACTTTC. This sequence encodes CASLSPVGANVLTF. The chain couples TRBV6-5 to TRBJ2-6; D unclear. Germline lookup yields CDR1 MNHEY and CDR2 SVGAGI. The CDR3 runs 14 residues. The ends were cut back, 8 bases at V and 4 bases at J, with 12 bases in the middle.

This clone occurred once. V is TRBV28 and J is TRBJ2-3; D not resolved. CDR1 and CDR2 (germline): MDHEN, SYDVKM. V was shortened by 2 bases and J by 4 bases, with 22 bases between the two germline ends. There are 18 residues in the CDR3. As DNA, the CDR3 is TGTGCCAGCAGTTTAGCTGGGAACCTTTTAGCAGCCCCAGATACGCAGTATTTT. Protein: CASSLAGNLLAAPDTQYF.

Concerning this clone: Other DNA sequences in this sample translate to the same CDR3. V gene TRBV6-5 combines with J gene TRBJ2-3; a weak D match, TRBD1 (6 bases). In germline, CDR1 is MNHEY, CDR2 SVGAGI. The CDR3 runs 14 residues. V dropped 6 bases and J dropped 0 bases, with 10 bases sitting between them. CDR3 residues: CASSSTGSTDTQYF. In DNA form, the CDR3 reads TGTGCCAGCAGCTCTACAGGGAGCACAGATACGCAGTATTTT.

The V and J genes are TRBV5-1 and TRBJ1-3; D unresolved. Germline loops: CDR1 SGHRS, CDR2 YFSETQ. Trimming cost V 3 bases and J 4 bases, with 8 bases left between them. The CDR3 extends over 13 amino acids. The CDR3 DNA is TGCGCCAGCAGCTCTGAGTCCGGAAACACCATATATTTT. Translation: CASSSESGNTIYF.

The genes are TRBV4-1 and TRBJ1-6; tentatively, D is TRBD1 (6 bases). With 0 bases removed from V and 7 bases from J, the gap between germline ends came to 13 bases. This CDR3 spans 16 amino acids. Per germline, CDR1 MGHRA and CDR2 YSYEKL. The CDR3 nucleotides are TGCGCCAGCAGCCAAGAAACGACAGGTTCCAATTCACCCCTCCACTTT. Translated: CASSQETTGSNSPLHF.

This clone was counted once. The chain combines TRBV6-1 with TRBJ1-1; the D gene is possibly TRBD1 (5 bases). This CDR3 is built from 14 residues. Between the trimmed V and J ends, which lost 4 bases and 1 base, there was a span of 10 bases. Germline lookup yields CDR1 MNHNS and CDR2 SASEGT. The CDR3 protein is CASSAITGNTEAFF. CDR3 sequence (DNA): TGTGCCAGCAGTGCTATTACAGGGAACACTGAAGCTTTCTTT.

J is TRBJ2-5 and V is TRBV6-5; no definite D call. Germline CDR1 MNHEY, CDR2 SVGAGI. Deletions cut 8 bases from V and 5 bases from J, with 9 bases between. This CDR3 has 11 amino acids. The CDR3 DNA is TGTGCCAGCTCCCAGGCGGAGACCCAGTACTTC. It is translated as CASSQAETQYF.

V and J are TRBV5-1 and TRBJ2-3; TRBD1 matches 7 bases. Trimming cost V 0 bases and J 8 bases; bases outside gene matches: 6. Germline-derived CDR1 and CDR2 are SGHRS and YFSETQ. This CDR3 contains 14 residues. The CDR3 DNA reads TGCGCCAGCAGCTTGGCTCAGGGGGTACGTACGCAGTATTTT. It codes for CASSLAQGVRTQYF.

The chain links TRBV6-5 to TRBJ1-2; 9 bases are a match to TRBD1. This CDR3 comprises 14 residues. With V trimmed by 7 bases and J by 5 bases, 8 bases remained unmatched. Germline V lookup: CDR1 MNHEY, CDR2 SVGAGI. CDR3 sequence: CASTRDREGYGYTF. In nucleotides, the CDR3 is TGTGCCAGCACCCGGGACAGGGAAGGGTATGGCTACACCTTC.

The genes are TRBV19 and TRBJ2-5; possibly TRBD1 for D (6 bases). Germline-derived CDR1 and CDR2 are LNHDA and SQIVND (reference sequence). There are 15 residues in the CDR3. Trimming stripped 7 bases from V and 6 bases from J, with 21 bases between. The CDR3 DNA sequence: TGTGCCAGTACCAGGGGCGGTATGGACGTACAGACCCAGTACTTC. It codes for CASTRGGMDVQTQYF.

The chain is built from TRBV28 and TRBJ1-1, with unresolved D. The length of the CDR3 is 12 residues. Germline CDR1 is MDHEN and CDR2 is SYDVKM. Trimming took 2 bases from V and 2 from J, leaving 3 bases between them. Here the CDR3 reads CASSLINTEAFF. CDR3 bases: TGTGCCAGCAGTTTAATAAACACTGAAGCTTTCTTT.

The chain couples TRBV11-2 to TRBJ2-6; 7 bases align to TRBD1. Trimming took 3 bases from V and 2 from J; bases not matched to a gene: 10. The V gene's germline CDR1 is SGHAT and CDR2 FQNNGV. This CDR3 contains 18 residues. CDR3 residues: CASSFASGGSTGANVLTF. The DNA for the CDR3 is TGTGCCAGCAGCTTTGCATCAGGGGGTAGCACTGGGGCCAACGTCCTGACTTTC.

The chain recombines TRBV6-6 with TRBJ1-3; 7 nucleotides align to TRBD1. In germline, CDR1 is MNHNY, CDR2 SVGAGI (reference sequence). The V gene end was trimmed by 0 bases and the J gene end by 0 bases; junction bases not matched to a gene: 2. The CDR3 length is 16 residues. CDR3 sequence reads: CASSYSRQGSGNTIYF. The CDR3 DNA sequence: TGTGCCAGCAGTTACTCTAGACAGGGCTCTGGAAACACCATATATTTT.

The chain uses TRBV5-5 and TRBJ2-5, with 15 bases that match TRBD2. With V trimmed by 0 bases and J by 7 bases, 4 bases remained unmatched. CDR1 is SGHKS, CDR2 YYEKEE, per germline (reference sequence). The CDR3 length is 16 residues. CDR3 region: CASSLGTSGGAGTQYF. In DNA, the CDR3 is TGTGCCAGCAGCTTGGGGACTAGCGGGGGGGCCGGGACCCAGTACTTC.